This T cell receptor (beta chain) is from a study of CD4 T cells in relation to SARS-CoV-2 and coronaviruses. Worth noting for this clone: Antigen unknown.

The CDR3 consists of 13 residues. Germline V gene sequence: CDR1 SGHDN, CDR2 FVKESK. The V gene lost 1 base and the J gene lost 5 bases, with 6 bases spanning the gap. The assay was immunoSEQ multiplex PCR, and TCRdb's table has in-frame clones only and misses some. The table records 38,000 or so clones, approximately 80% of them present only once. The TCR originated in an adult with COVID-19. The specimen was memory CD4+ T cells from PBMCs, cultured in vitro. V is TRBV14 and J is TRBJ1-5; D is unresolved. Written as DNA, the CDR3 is TGTGCCAGCAGCCAAGGGAGGGATCAGCCCCAGCATTTT. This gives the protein CASSQGRDQPQHF.